Listed here are 9 T cell receptor beta chains from one sample, sequenced in a study of Ad26.COV2.S vaccination and SARS-CoV-2 variants. Using immunoSEQ multiplex PCR, the repertoire was profiled, and TCRdb retains in-frame clones only, with some absent. The sample consists of about 400,000 clones, roughly four fifths of them appearing once. Noted treatment: 15 to 20 received Ad26.COV2.S at low or high dose, single or two shots; roughly 5 received placebo; per-sample allocation not given. Collection of the samples took place on day 63 after the first injection of vaccine or placebo. The starting material was peripheral blood, obtained in a trial of Ad26.COV2.S vaccine versus placebo. The source of these receptors is a person between 18 and 59 years old who received the Ad26.COV2.S COVID-19 vaccine or a placebo.

The chain is built from TRBV5-1 and TRBJ2-7, with TRBD2 matching 10 bases. In germline, CDR1 is SGHRS, CDR2 YFSETQ. After removal of 2 bases from V and 3 bases from J, the junction contained 5 bases not matched to a gene. CDR3 length: 15 amino acids. CDR3 sequence reads: CASSLKRGGGYEQYF. CDR3 DNA sequence: TGCGCCAGCAGCTTAAAGCGGGGGGGAGGCTACGAGCAGTACTTC.

J is TRBJ1-6 and V is TRBV27, with D unclear. This CDR3 is built from 15 residues. CDR1 is MNHEY and CDR2 is SMNVEV in the germline V gene (reference sequence). V lost 3 bases and J 0 bases, leaving 6 bases between the germline ends. CDR3 amino acids: CASSFWSSYNSPLHF. CDR3 nucleotides: TGTGCCAGCAGTTTCTGGAGCTCCTATAATTCACCCCTCCACTTT.

This clone has a single count. This chain joins TRBV12-3 or TRBV12-4 and TRBJ2-5; the D is unclear. CDR3 size: 13 residues. The V end was cut by 3 bases, the J end by 2 bases, with 7 bases between. CDR3 bases: TGTGCCAGCAGTTTGACGGTACAAGAGACCCAGTACTTC. This codes for CASSLTVQETQYF.

The chain is built from TRBV5-1 and TRBJ2-1, with TRBD2 identical over 8 bases. Germline loops: CDR1 SGHRS, CDR2 YFSETQ. J lost 8 bases, V lost 4 bases, and 8 bases had no gene match. The CDR3 length is 14 residues. CDR3 bases: TGCGCCAGCAGCCCCGGGACTAGTATGGATGAGCAGTTCTTC. Protein: CASSPGTSMDEQFF.

The CDR3, as DNA: TGTGCCAGCAGCTTGTATAGCACAGATACGCAGTATTTT. This codes for CASSLYSTDTQYF. The chain recombines TRBV5-6 with TRBJ2-3; D gene ambiguous. The CDR3 consists of 13 residues. In germline, CDR1 is SGHDT, CDR2 YYEEEE. V was trimmed by 1 base and J by 0 bases, leaving 3 bases between them.

The chain joins TRBV9 to TRBJ1-1; D is undetermined. Trimming took 4 bases from V and 5 from J, leaving 15 bases between them. This CDR3 has 14 residues. Germline CDR1 reads SGDLS; CDR2 reads YYNGEE. The CDR3 coding sequence is TGTGCCAGCAGCCCTTCTTCAGTGGGGACTGAAGCTTTCTTT. Amino acids: CASSPSSVGTEAFF.

The V and J genes are TRBV5-1 and TRBJ1-1; 8 positions match TRBD1. V shed 1 base, J shed 1 base, and the junction held 6 bases outside the gene matches. CDR3 length equals 16 residues. The germline CDR1 and CDR2 sequences are SGHRS and YFSETQ. CDR3 nucleotides: TGCGCCAGCAGCTTGTCAGGGGGCTTTACGAACACTGAAGCTTTCTTT. Its protein is CASSLSGGFTNTEAFF.

The chain recombines TRBV7-6 with TRBJ2-7, with D perhaps being TRBD1 or TRBD2 (5 bases each). The V end lost 2 bases, the J end lost 6 bases, and 8 bases lay between the germline ends. The CDR3 length is 12 residues. Germline V CDR1 and CDR2: SGHVS, FNYEAQ. CDR3 bases: TGTGCCAGCAGCTTATCGGGGCCCGAGCAGTACTTC. This translates into CASSLSGPEQYF.

The chain combines TRBV18 with TRBJ2-7, with 10 bases lining up with TRBD1. The CDR3 totals 15 residues. Germline CDR1 reads KGHSH; CDR2 reads LQKENI. V lost 3 bases and J lost 5; bases outside the gene matches: 7. The CDR3 nucleotides read TGTGCCAGCTCACCGGAGGACAGGGGGAACCACGAGCAGTACTTC. Its protein is CASSPEDRGNHEQYF.